These T cell receptor beta chains were read from a single sample in a study of graft-versus-host responses after intestinal transplantation. Their cognate antigens are unknown. Here immunoSEQ multiplex PCR was the method, and the copy in TCRdb shows in-frame clones only, minus some. The repertoire includes roughly 77,000 clones, roughly 90% of them detected once, and approximately 2.7% sits in the top ten. The material sequenced was unstimulated CD8+ T cells sorted from spleen or lymph node cells, taken before intestinal transplant. The receptors here all came from a human donor who received an intestinal transplant. Both conserved end residues are part of each CDR3. D genes are given only for firm matches. Only some rows state a clone size, as once, few, many or a class for expanded clones.

cdr3_nt: TGTGCCAGCAGCGCGACAGGGGGCTTCGAGCAGTACTTC
cdr3_aa: CASSATGGFEQYF
clone_size: -
j_call: TRBJ2-7
cdr3_length: 13
v_call: TRBV11-2
d_call: TRBD1

cdr3_nt: TGCGCCAGCAGCTTTAACAGACCCTACGAGCAGTACTTC
cdr3_aa: CASSFNRPYEQYF
clone_size: -
j_call: TRBJ2-7
cdr3_length: 13
v_call: TRBV5-1
d_call: -

cdr3_nt: TGTGCCAGCAGCCGATCCTGGACTAGTGAAGAGACCCAGTACTTC
cdr3_aa: CASSRSWTSEETQYF
clone_size: -
j_call: TRBJ2-5
cdr3_length: 15
v_call: TRBV4-2
d_call: TRBD2

cdr3_nt: TGCGCCAGCAGCCTGGGGGGACAGGGTTGGATAGATGGCTACACCTTC
cdr3_aa: CASSLGGQGWIDGYTF
clone_size: -
j_call: TRBJ1-2
cdr3_length: 16
v_call: TRBV5-1
d_call: TRBD1

cdr3_nt: TGTGCCAGCAGCCCCCAGGGGTACTCCTACGAGCAGTACTTC
cdr3_aa: CASSPQGYSYEQYF
clone_size: few
j_call: TRBJ2-7
cdr3_length: 14
v_call: TRBV13
d_call: -

cdr3_nt: TGTGCCAGCAGTGAATCCACTTCGAACACCGGGGAGCTGTTTTTT
cdr3_aa: CASSESTSNTGELFF
clone_size: -
j_call: TRBJ2-2
cdr3_length: 15
v_call: TRBV2
d_call: -

cdr3_nt: TGTGCCAGCAACACAGGGTATTCCACTGAAGCTTTCTTT
cdr3_aa: CASNTGYSTEAFF
clone_size: -
j_call: TRBJ1-1
cdr3_length: 13
v_call: TRBV28
d_call: -

cdr3_nt: TGTGCCAGCAGCCTTAGCGGGGGTGCCACAGATACGCAGTATTTT
cdr3_aa: CASSLSGGATDTQYF
clone_size: -
j_call: TRBJ2-3
cdr3_length: 15
v_call: TRBV7-3
d_call: TRBD2

cdr3_nt: TGTGCCAGCGGGGGGCAGGGGGGAGATACGCAGTATTTT
cdr3_aa: CASGGQGGDTQYF
clone_size: -
j_call: TRBJ2-3
cdr3_length: 13
v_call: TRBV27
d_call: -

cdr3_nt: TGTGCCAGCAGCTTAGCCCTCGGGACAGGGGGAGCCTACGAGCAGTACTTC
cdr3_aa: CASSLALGTGGAYEQYF
clone_size: few
j_call: TRBJ2-7
cdr3_length: 17
v_call: TRBV7-9
d_call: TRBD1

cdr3_nt: TGTGCCAGCAGCTGGGACTTCGTAGAGACCCAGTACTTC
cdr3_aa: CASSWDFVETQYF
clone_size: -
j_call: TRBJ2-5
cdr3_length: 13
v_call: TRBV7-8
d_call: -

cdr3_nt: TGTGCCAGTAGTATAGATTCCGGGCTATGGCGGGACTACACCTTC
cdr3_aa: CASSIDSGLWRDYTF
clone_size: -
j_call: TRBJ1-2
cdr3_length: 15
v_call: TRBV19
d_call: -

cdr3_nt: TGTGCCAGTAGTTGGGCAGGGGACACCTACGAGCAGTACTTC
cdr3_aa: CASSWAGDTYEQYF
clone_size: -
j_call: TRBJ2-7
cdr3_length: 14
v_call: TRBV19
d_call: -

cdr3_nt: TGTGCCAGCAGTGAACCGGGAGCGGGAGTCTCCCTGTACGAGCAGTACTTC
cdr3_aa: CASSEPGAGVSLYEQYF
clone_size: -
j_call: TRBJ2-7
cdr3_length: 17
v_call: TRBV6-1
d_call: TRBD2

cdr3_nt: TGTGCCACCGCACCCCGGGTGGGGCTCTACGAGCAGTACTTC
cdr3_aa: CATAPRVGLYEQYF
clone_size: -
j_call: TRBJ2-7
cdr3_length: 14
v_call: TRBV15
d_call: -

cdr3_nt: TGTGCCAGTAGTAACGGCGGCGTCTACGAGCAGTACTTC
cdr3_aa: CASSNGGVYEQYF
clone_size: few
j_call: TRBJ2-7
cdr3_length: 13
v_call: TRBV19
d_call: -

cdr3_nt: TGTGCCAGCAGTTTGACCGGGACTAGCCTTTACTTC
cdr3_aa: CASSLTGTSLYF
clone_size: -
j_call: TRBJ2-4
cdr3_length: 12
v_call: TRBV27
d_call: TRBD2

cdr3_nt: TGTGCCAGCAGTTCTAATAGCGGGGGTTTGTACGAGCAGTACTTC
cdr3_aa: CASSSNSGGLYEQYF
clone_size: -
j_call: TRBJ2-7
cdr3_length: 15
v_call: TRBV6-5
d_call: TRBD2

cdr3_nt: TGTGCCAGCAGTGAAAATGTGGCGGGAAATCAGCCCCAGCATTTT
cdr3_aa: CASSENVAGNQPQHF
clone_size: -
j_call: TRBJ1-5
cdr3_length: 15
v_call: TRBV2
d_call: -

cdr3_nt: -
cdr3_aa: CASSFGGGAHF
clone_size: -
j_call: TRBJ2-7
cdr3_length: 11
v_call: TRBV7-3
d_call: -

cdr3_nt: TGCGCCAGCAGCGAGAGTGGGGCCACCCAGCCCCAGCATTTT
cdr3_aa: CASSESGATQPQHF
clone_size: -
j_call: TRBJ1-5
cdr3_length: 14
v_call: TRBV4-1
d_call: -

cdr3_nt: TGTGCCAGCAGTTCTGGGGGAGGGGCCTACAATGAGCAGTTCTTC
cdr3_aa: CASSSGGGAYNEQFF
clone_size: -
j_call: TRBJ2-1
cdr3_length: 15
v_call: TRBV28
d_call: TRBD2

cdr3_nt: TGTGCCAGCAGTGAATGGGATGGGGGGGGCAATCAGCCCCAGCATTTT
cdr3_aa: CASSEWDGGGNQPQHF
clone_size: -
j_call: TRBJ1-5
cdr3_length: 16
v_call: TRBV6-1
d_call: -

cdr3_nt: TGTGCCAGCAGTTTAACTAGCGGGAGGTGTTTGTACTTC
cdr3_aa: CASSLTSGRCLYF
clone_size: -
j_call: TRBJ2-4
cdr3_length: 13
v_call: TRBV27
d_call: TRBD2

cdr3_nt: TGTGCCAGCAGCCCACTGGGTTCGACAGCTCAAGAGACCCAGTACTTC
cdr3_aa: CASSPLGSTAQETQYF
clone_size: -
j_call: TRBJ2-5
cdr3_length: 16
v_call: TRBV13
d_call: -

cdr3_nt: TGTGCCAGCAGCGTAGGATGGGAGGGGTCAACTAATGAAAAACTGTTTTTT
cdr3_aa: CASSVGWEGSTNEKLFF
clone_size: -
j_call: TRBJ1-4
cdr3_length: 17
v_call: TRBV9
d_call: -

cdr3_nt: TGTGCCAGCAGCGACCCTAGCGCCTCCTACGAGCAGTACTTC
cdr3_aa: CASSDPSASYEQYF
clone_size: -
j_call: TRBJ2-7
cdr3_length: 14
v_call: TRBV5-4
d_call: -

cdr3_nt: TGTGCCAGCAGCGTGGGGGGACAGATGAACACTGAAGCTTTCTTT
cdr3_aa: CASSVGGQMNTEAFF
clone_size: -
j_call: TRBJ1-1
cdr3_length: 15
v_call: TRBV5-6
d_call: TRBD1

cdr3_nt: TGCGCCAGCAGCCAAGACGGTGGGGGGGGCCTACCAGATACGCAGTATTTT
cdr3_aa: CASSQDGGGGLPDTQYF
clone_size: once
j_call: TRBJ2-3
cdr3_length: 17
v_call: TRBV4-1
d_call: -

cdr3_nt: TGTGCCACCCCGGCCTGGTTTAGGGGCGAGCAGTACTTC
cdr3_aa: CATPAWFRGEQYF
clone_size: -
j_call: TRBJ2-7
cdr3_length: 13
v_call: TRBV18
d_call: -

cdr3_nt: TGTGCCAGCAGTCCCACAGGGGGCGTCGAGCAGTACTTC
cdr3_aa: CASSPTGGVEQYF
clone_size: -
j_call: TRBJ2-7
cdr3_length: 13
v_call: TRBV28
d_call: TRBD1

cdr3_nt: TGTGCCAGCACCCAAATGGGACTGTCAGCCTACAATGAGCAGTTCTTC
cdr3_aa: CASTQMGLSAYNEQFF
clone_size: -
j_call: TRBJ2-1
cdr3_length: 16
v_call: TRBV28
d_call: -

cdr3_nt: TGTGCCAGCAGCTTATATCCCGGGAATGAGCAGTTCTTC
cdr3_aa: CASSLYPGNEQFF
clone_size: -
j_call: TRBJ2-1
cdr3_length: 13
v_call: TRBV7-6
d_call: -

cdr3_nt: TGCGCCAGCAGCCAAGTGATACAGGTATATGGCTACACCTTC
cdr3_aa: CASSQVIQVYGYTF
clone_size: -
j_call: TRBJ1-2
cdr3_length: 14
v_call: TRBV4-1
d_call: -

cdr3_nt: TGCGCCAGCAGCCCCGGGACTAGTTCCTCCTACGAGCAGTACTTC
cdr3_aa: CASSPGTSSSYEQYF
clone_size: -
j_call: TRBJ2-7
cdr3_length: 15
v_call: TRBV5-1
d_call: TRBD2

cdr3_nt: TGCGCCAGCAGCCACCCGGGACTAGCGGGAGGGACTGAGCAGTTCTTC
cdr3_aa: CASSHPGLAGGTEQFF
clone_size: -
j_call: TRBJ2-1
cdr3_length: 16
v_call: TRBV4-1
d_call: TRBD2

cdr3_nt: TGTGCCTGGAGTGGCGTGGGGGGATCGTGGGATGAGCAGTTCTTC
cdr3_aa: CAWSGVGGSWDEQFF
clone_size: -
j_call: TRBJ2-1
cdr3_length: 15
v_call: TRBV30
d_call: -

cdr3_nt: TGTGCCAGCAGCAACGGGGGGAATTCACCCCTCCACTTT
cdr3_aa: CASSNGGNSPLHF
clone_size: -
j_call: TRBJ1-6
cdr3_length: 13
v_call: TRBV13
d_call: -

cdr3_nt: TGTGCCAGCAGCACCGGGACTAGCGCCTACGAGCAGTACTTC
cdr3_aa: CASSTGTSAYEQYF
clone_size: -
j_call: TRBJ2-7
cdr3_length: 14
v_call: TRBV9
d_call: TRBD2

cdr3_nt: TGTGCCAGCAGGAACCCTCGGGACAGGGCTAACTATGGCTACACCTTC
cdr3_aa: CASRNPRDRANYGYTF
clone_size: once
j_call: TRBJ1-2
cdr3_length: 16
v_call: TRBV2
d_call: TRBD1

cdr3_nt: TGTGCCAGCAGCTTTTTGCGGGGTTCTTCCTACAATGAGCAGTTCTTC
cdr3_aa: CASSFLRGSSYNEQFF
clone_size: -
j_call: TRBJ2-1
cdr3_length: 16
v_call: TRBV11-1
d_call: -